These 23 T cell receptor beta chains came from one sample sequenced in a study of metastatic and nonmetastatic thyroid tumors. TCRdb re-called the PCR reads via MiXCR. The repertoire has 15,000 to 20,000 clones, 12% of them found once; the top ten carry about a sixth. No treatment had been given to any patient before thyroid surgery. Sequencing used tumor tissue. The receptors were sampled from a female donor with papillary thyroid cancer or a benign thyroid nodule (not recorded which). Some clones in this sample may be carry-over from other donors' samples.

This clone was picked up many times. With a much larger clone just one base away, this may be a read error. V and J are TRBV25-1 and TRBJ1-1; 7 bases line up with TRBD1. The CDR3 covers 15 residues. J was trimmed by 4 bases and V by 2 bases; bases with no gene match: 7. Germline V gives CDR1 MGHDK, CDR2 SYGVNS. The CDR3 region has the DNA TGTGCCAGCAGTGAAGCCGGCAGGGGGACCACTGAAGCTTTCTTT. Its translation is CASSEAGRGTTEAFF.

In its sample, this clone was seen many times. V is TRBV15 and J is TRBJ1-6; tentative D call: TRBD1 (5 bases). The germline V and J ends were trimmed by 8 bases and 0 bases, with 8 bases remaining between them. In germline, CDR1 is LNHNV, CDR2 YYDKDF (reference sequence). This CDR3 has 14 amino acids. The CDR3 protein is CATAGSSYNSPLHF. The CDR3 DNA sequence: TGTGCCACCGCAGGGAGCTCCTATAATTCACCCCTCCACTTT.

This clone was observed at least ten times. V gene TRBV18 combines with J gene TRBJ1-1, with 7 bases that match TRBD1. J gave up 2 bases and V 3 bases, and 9 bases lay outside the gene matches. Germline CDR1 KGHSH, CDR2 LQKENI. This CDR3 is built from 16 residues. CDR3 loop: CASSPWTGELNTEAFF. The CDR3 bases are TGTGCCAGCTCACCCTGGACAGGAGAACTTAACACTGAAGCTTTCTTT.

This clone has ten or more counts. V usage is TRBV18 and J usage is TRBJ1-1; D ambiguous. V was trimmed by 6 bases and J by 1 base, leaving 9 bases between them. Germline CDR1 and CDR2: KGHSH and LQKENI. This CDR3 region has 13 residues. CDR3 sequence reads: CASSLSGNTEAFF. The CDR3 DNA reads as TGTGCCAGCTCCCTCTCAGGGAACACTGAAGCTTTCTTT.

By share of the sample, this clone is medium-sized (0.01 to 0.1%). The V call is TRBV7-2, the J call TRBJ1-4, with TRBD1 identical over 7 bases. CDR1 and CDR2 (germline): SGHTA, FQGNSA. J gave up 8 bases and V 1 base, and 4 bases lay outside the gene matches. The CDR3 has 14 amino acids. The CDR3 here is CASSLGPGQEKLFF. CDR3 DNA: TGTGCCAGCAGCTTAGGGCCGGGACAGGAAAAACTGTTTTTT.

This clone was seen at least ten times. The V and J genes are TRBV20-1 and TRBJ2-7, with a weak D call TRBD2 (6 bases). The CDR3 runs to 13 residues. Germline lookup yields CDR1 DFQATT and CDR2 SNEGSKA (reference sequence). The CDR3 DNA follows: TGCAGCGCGGAGGGACGGAGCTCCTACGAGCAGTACTTC. Translating gives CSAEGRSSYEQYF.

This clone is deemed medium-sized. The rearrangement uses TRBV30 and TRBJ2-1; D remains unclear. This CDR3 has 11 amino acids. V was cut by 1 base and J by 11 bases, with 9 bases left in between. The germline V gene has CDR1 GTSNPN and CDR2 SVGIG (reference sequence). The chain's CDR3 is CAWSGPGQQFF. The CDR3 DNA follows: TGTGCCTGGAGTGGACCGGGCCAGCAGTTCTTC.

This clone was seen repeatedly, ten times or more. The genes are TRBV20-1 and TRBJ2-7, with D perhaps assigned TRBD1 or TRBD2 (6 bases each). Per the germline V gene, CDR1 is DFQATT and CDR2 is SNEGSKA (reference sequence). This CDR3 is 15 amino acids long. V was cut by 0 bases and J by 6 bases, with 18 bases left in between. The CDR3 bases are TGCAGTGCTAGAGATAGGGGGGAGACCCCCGGCGAGCAGTACTTC. Protein: CSARDRGETPGEQYF.

In its sample, this clone is large. The gene calls are TRBV6-2 or TRBV6-3 and TRBJ2-5, with a weak D call TRBD1 (5 bases). The ends were cut back, 7 bases at V and 1 base at J, with 10 bases in the middle. Germline values: CDR1 MNHEY, CDR2 SVGEGT. The CDR3 runs 13 residues. Here the CDR3 DNA reads TGTGCCAGCACGAGGACACGCCAAGAGACCCAGTACTTC. Protein: CASTRTRQETQYF.

This clone was seen repeatedly, ten times or more. Other DNA sequences in this sample translate to the same CDR3. The chain joins TRBV5-1 to TRBJ2-7, with D hard to call. The CDR3 covers 17 residues. The V gene lost 3 bases and the J gene lost 2 bases, with 21 bases spanning the gap. From germline, CDR1 is SGHRS and CDR2 YFSETQ. CDR3 sequence: CASSSQTPSLQTYEQYF. CDR3 sequence (DNA): TGCGCCAGCAGCTCACAAACCCCGTCCCTCCAGACCTACGAGCAGTACTTC.

This clone was recorded at least ten times. The genes are TRBV20-1 and TRBJ1-5, with a tentative D call TRBD1 (5 bases). This CDR3 is 15 amino acids long. Germline CDR1 is DFQATT and CDR2 is SNEGSKA (reference sequence). V lost 0 bases and J 13 bases, leaving 22 bases between the germline ends. In nucleotides, the CDR3 is TGCAGTGCTAGAGATAGGGCCCCGACTGCCGAGGGGCAGCATTTT. This encodes CSARDRAPTAEGQHF.

This clone was seen ten or more times. The chain joins TRBV19 to TRBJ1-4; the match to TRBD1 covers 8 bases. Looked up from germline, CDR1 is LNHDA and CDR2 is SQIVND (reference sequence). V lost 6 bases to trimming and J lost 0 bases; unmatched junction nucleotides: 6. The CDR3 is 16 amino acids. CDR3 amino acids: CASSDRGLSTNEKLFF. The CDR3 DNA follows: TGTGCCAGTAGCGACAGGGGCCTATCAACTAATGAAAAACTGTTTTTT.

The chain uses TRBV6-5 and TRBJ2-1, with 10 nucleotides matching TRBD1. The V gene's germline CDR1 is MNHEY and CDR2 SVGAGI. This CDR3 region has 16 residues. Trimming cost V 0 bases and J 2 bases; bases outside gene matches: 1. The CDR3 coding sequence is TGTGCCAGCAGTTACTCGACAGGGGGCCCCTACAATGAGCAGTTCTTC. It is translated as CASSYSTGGPYNEQFF.

This clone was detected only a few times. The V and J genes are TRBV6-1 and TRBJ2-7; D is perhaps TRBD1 (8 bases). The CDR3 is made up of 15 amino acids. Germline V gene lookup returns CDR1 MNHNS and CDR2 SASEGT. Trimming removed 5 bases at V and 7 bases at J, with 21 bases between. In DNA form, the CDR3 reads TGTGCCAGCAGTTGGGGGGGACAGGTCGGGAGAGAGCAGTACTTC. This translates into CASSWGGQVGREQYF.

This clone was observed many times. V is TRBV14 and J is TRBJ2-2, with D hard to call. Per germline, CDR1 SGHDN and CDR2 FVKESK. This CDR3 comprises 12 residues. The germline V and J ends were trimmed by 2 bases and 4 bases, with 2 bases remaining between them. DNA for the CDR3: TGTGCCAGCAGCCAATCCACCGGGGAGCTGTTTTTT. Its translation is CASSQSTGELFF.

This clone has a count of ten or more. This chain connects TRBV6-2 or TRBV6-3 to TRBJ2-7, with 8 positions matching TRBD2. The V segment lost 6 bases and the J segment 1 base; nucleotides outside the gene matches: 2. Germline assignment: CDR1 MNHEY and CDR2 SVGEGT. The CDR3 spans 13 residues. Here the CDR3 DNA reads TGTGCCAGCAGGCGCGGGGGGTCCTACGAGCAGTACTTC. It encodes CASRRGGSYEQYF.

This clone showed up many times. This chain connects TRBV15 to TRBJ2-1, with D unclear. Trimming cost V 1 base and J 4 bases, with 8 bases left between them. This CDR3 is built from 14 residues. Germline V lookup: CDR1 LNHNV, CDR2 YYDKDF (reference sequence). CDR3 nucleotides: TGTGCCACCAGCAGAGCTAGTACATACAATGAGCAGTTCTTC. Translating it yields CATSRASTYNEQFF.

This clone is medium-sized (0.01 to 0.1%) by share. This same CDR3 is encoded by further DNA sequences in the sample. The chain combines TRBV4-3 with TRBJ1-6, with a possible D match to TRBD1 (5 bases). Trimming stripped 0 bases from V and 9 bases from J, with 15 bases between. CDR1 is LGHNA, CDR2 YSLEER, per germline. This CDR3 comprises 16 residues. The CDR3 DNA sequence: TGCGCCAGCAGCCAAGACCCCGACAGTATAAGTTCACCCCTCCACTTT. It yields the protein CASSQDPDSISSPLHF.

This clone was found a few times. Here the CDR3 DNA reads TGTGCCAGCAGTCTTACACAGGGGGACACTGAAGCTTTCTTT. This encodes CASSLTQGDTEAFF. This chain connects TRBV6-1 to TRBJ1-1, with 8 bases fitting TRBD1. The V gene's germline CDR1 is MNHNS and CDR2 SASEGT. The CDR3 contains 14 residues. Germline trimming cut 5 bases from V and 3 bases from J; bases unmatched to any gene: 5.

The sample holds one count of this clone. This sequence joins TRBV13 and TRBJ2-3; tentatively, D is TRBD2 (5 bases). V was shortened by 2 bases and J by 0 bases, with 9 bases between the two germline ends. CDR1 is PRHDT, CDR2 FYEKMQ, per germline (reference sequence). CDR3 length: 15 amino acids. The CDR3 is CASSLLGGSTDTQYF. The CDR3 DNA reads TGTGCCAGCAGCTTACTAGGCGGGAGCACAGATACGCAGTATTTT.

The sample holds many counts of this clone. A read error is possible here, since a much larger clone lies one base away. No conserved phenylalanine or tryptophan is present at the end of the CDR3, so a read error is the likely explanation. The J gene is TRBJ1-6, the V gene TRBV5-1; TRBD1 agrees at 7 bases. This CDR3 comprises 13 residues. CDR1 SGHRS and CDR2 YFSETQ come from the germline V gene. Trimming removed 4 bases from V and 8 bases from J; junction bases left unmatched: 3. CDR3 sequence: CASSGTGDSPLHL. The CDR3 bases are TGCGCCAGCAGCGGAACAGGGGATTCACCCCTCCACCTT.

This clone showed up many times. The gene calls are TRBV11-2 and TRBJ2-1; 10 bases are shared with TRBD2. The CDR3 runs to 15 residues. V dropped 2 bases and J dropped 6; count of bases not matched to a gene: 4. Germline CDR1 is SGHAT and CDR2 is FQNNGV. CDR3: CASSLLPSGSNEQFF. The CDR3 DNA reads TGTGCCAGCAGCTTATTACCTAGCGGGAGCAATGAGCAGTTCTTC.

This clone was seen many times. The V call is TRBV4-3, the J call TRBJ2-1; TRBD1 or TRBD2 may be the D gene (5 bases each). The CDR3 covers 14 residues. CDR1 is LGHNA and CDR2 is YSLEER in the germline V gene. Trimming removed 4 bases at V and 8 bases at J, with 15 bases between. CDR3 coding DNA: TGCGCCAGCAGCCCAGTATGGGGGTCCGATGAGCAGTTCTTC. Protein sequence: CASSPVWGSDEQFF.